This T cell receptor (beta chain) was captured in a study of graft-versus-host responses after intestinal transplantation listed by TCRdb under 2021. A note on the overall study: The transplants that recipients got were multivisceral, liver-intestinal, or isolated intestinal. Every recipient was given anti-thymocyte globulin induction, followed by about three years of maintenance tacrolimus and steroids. After intestinal transplantation, graft-versus-host and host-versus-graft alloreactive T cell clones in the graft, circulation and bone marrow were tracked using bulk TCR-beta CDR3 sequencing. To identify alloreactive clones, pre-transplant mixed lymphocyte reaction products were sequenced and compared with unstimulated pre-transplant donor and recipient T cells. A cohort of approximately 23 intestinal transplant recipients, including one retransplant, was enrolled, and a few patients lacking pretransplant specimens were excluded. Donor T cell macrochimerism was defined as a peak of at least 4% donor T cells among recipient peripheral blood mononuclear cells. Samples from a few later patients were sequenced in-house on an Illumina MiSeq with MiXCR processing rather than by the commercial service. Paper-wide results and their limitations: GvH clones were found in recipient bone marrow, and some of the GvH clones appeared earlier in ileal mucosa or blood, which is consistent with an intestinal mucosal origin. The conclusions were limited by the relatively low number and heterogeneity of the intestinal transplant patients. Early after transplant, peak levels of circulating GvH clones were found to be associated with declines in HvG clones. In patients with donor T cell macrochimerism, the allografts had high GvH to HvG T cell clonal ratios.

The time point label corresponds to: cells obtained before transplantation from donor or recipient. Mixed lymphocyte reactions plated around 200,000 CFSE-labeled pre-transplant responders with around 200,000 irradiated violet-dye-labeled stimulators and were cultured for about six days. Proliferating CD3+CD4+CFSE-low and CD3+CD8+CFSE-low responder cells were FACS-sorted on a BD Influx sorter after the mixed lymphocyte reaction. The protocol used for the library was the immunoSEQ multiplex PCR assay. For most patients, genomic DNA was isolated with the Qiagen DNeasy Blood and Tissue Kit and sent frozen to Adaptive Biotechnologies for TCR sequencing. High-throughput TCR-beta CDR3 sequencing of genomic DNA from most patients was performed by Adaptive Biotechnologies. Processing in the source paper ran as follows. TCR sequencing data were retrieved from Adaptive's ImmunoSEQ software for 18 patients, whereas a few other patients were processed with MiXCR and VDJtools. To correct CD4 versus CD8 sorting errors, sequences present in both subsets at a frequency ratio below 5:1 were removed. CDR3 nucleotide sequences shared between donor and recipient were removed because their origin could not be assigned. To be classed as alloreactive, a clone needed at least 2-fold expansion over unstimulated cells and a minimum CFSE-low frequency of 0.002% (template counts) or 0.001% (read counts). Mappable clones were those detected in sequenced pre-transplant spleen, lymph node, or MLR CFSE-low populations of the donor or recipient. The cumulative frequency of alloreactive clones was calculated as a percentage of all sequences, weighted by copy number. The clones in this table, taken by TCRdb from immuneACCESS, are in-frame only. Not every clone is retained; where verified, under half of the shortfall comes from an unresolved V gene, and the cause of the rest is unknown. From that table come the V and J calls and clone size; the DNA was used to work out D and trimming. The sample records approximately 10,000 clones, approximately 26% of which are singletons. Clones ranked in the top ten supply roughly 5.3% of the sample.

Including cysteine and phenylalanine, the CDR3 has 15 amino acids. Only the CDR3 region is kept as DNA, spanning 45 bases read in frame from base 1. CDR1 and CDR2 are read off the germline V gene (reference sequence) as PRHDT and FYEKMQ. The V end loses 3 bases and the J end loses 6 bases, and a stretch of 17 bases separates them. With respect to this clone: Qualities for individual bases were not recorded, and no much larger clone is one base off.

The receptor chain draws on TRBV13 and TRBJ1-1, and perhaps TRBD1 as D gene, on 5 matching bases. This material consisted of alloreactive CD8+ T cells from a mixed lymphocyte reaction culture, taken before transplantation. The cell subset or site label, as the study defines it: CFSE-low proliferating T cells sorted from approximately 6-day pre-transplant mixed lymphocyte reaction (GvH or HvG direction). The source of this sequence is a human patient who was an organ donor for intestinal transplantation. The nucleotide sequence reads as follows: TGTGCCAGCAGCTTGAGTGGACAAGGGGCGCCTGAAGCTTTCTTT. Its coded protein is CASSLSGQGAPEAFF.